The sequence of this TCR beta chain was determined in a study of identical twins. Study-wide results and caveats: Memory repertoires lacked the insertion deficit that abundant cord blood beta clonotypes showed.

TCRdb itself ran the 5' RACE reads through MiXCR, one entry per CDR3 protein. Among 1.5 million to 2 million distinct CDR3 sequences listed, around 33% were seen once. The V gene end was trimmed by 4 bases and the J gene end by 4 bases; junction bases not matched to a gene: 15. The germline CDR1 and CDR2 sequences are DFQATT and SNEGSKA (reference sequence). The CDR3 consists of 19 residues. This clonotype was seen a few times. Its specificity is not known. V is TRBV20-1 and J is TRBJ2-1, with 14 bases matching TRBD2. This clonotype was obtained from a newborn girl in good health. The specimen was cord blood. The DNA of the CDR3 is TGCAGTGCTACCCGACAGGGACCGACTAGCGGGAGGGGATACAATGAGCAGTTCTTC. The encoded protein is CSATRQGPTSGRGYNEQFF.